Given below is one T cell receptor (beta chain) in context. Its antigen is unidentified. Mismatch with germline at one junction end may stem from a read error. This entry comes from a study of shared clonotypes between healthy human individuals. Study-wide points: Shared clonotypes: roughly 4.5% naive CD4, under 4% naive CD8, 2.3% memory CD4, about 0.41% memory CD8.

Splitting of each subset's genomic DNA was done evenly across several immunoSEQ plates. Some clones are missing from TCRdb's copy, which holds only in-frame ones; the method was immunoSEQ multiplex PCR. The data hold about 2 million clones, with about 95% observed a single time. Naive CD8 cells lacked CD45RO, underwent positive selection for CCR7 and left out terminally differentiated effector memory CD45RA+ cells. The CDR3 consists of 9 residues. From germline, CDR1 is MNHEY and CDR2 SVGAGI. The sequenced material came from naive CD8+ T cells sorted from blood. This chain uses TRBV6-5 with TRBJ2-5; maybe TRBD1 (5 bases). The TCR sequence derives from a man between 18 and 29 years old in good health. The CDR3 DNA reads TGTGCCATACCCCGACCCAGGGACTTC. This sequence encodes CAIPRPRDF.